This note documents a single TCR beta chain sequence. What it binds is unknown. The data belong to a study of post-analysis software for immune sequencing data. Notes on the study in general: Same-batch preparations were strongly co-clustered by F measure. With TRBV5-6, TRBV5-1 and TRBV20-1 included, five TRBV segments were more frequent in patients than in controls.

Unique-molecular-identifier-tagged TCR beta cDNA libraries were used. TCRdb re-called the PCR reads through MiXCR, storing one row per CDR3 protein. The sample consists of approximately 660,000 distinct CDR3 sequences, roughly three fifths of them appearing once. CDR3 size: 14 residues. The germline V gene has CDR1 MNHNY and CDR2 SVGAGI (reference sequence). The V segment lost 4 bases and the J segment 14 bases; nucleotides outside the gene matches: 16. This rearrangement joins TRBV6-6 to TRBJ1-1, with 7 positions matching TRBD1. Sequencing was carried out using blood. The TCR originated in a girl under 10 years old with multiple sclerosis. The CDR3 nucleotides read TGTGCCAGCAGTTTACCCCGGGACAGCACCCGGGCCTTCTTT. Its translation is CASSLPRDSTRAFF.